This TCR beta chain was retrieved from a study of radiation and T cells in renal cell carcinoma (dated by TCRdb to about 2020). Looking at the study overall: In total, approximately 54 samples, comprising around 25 tumors and 27 peripheral blood samples, were subjected to TCR beta sequencing. The last blood draw occurred 4 weeks after radiation, at the same time as nephrectomy. A total of 4,016,671 unique CDR3 nucleotide sequences, encoding 2.5 million to 3 million unique CDR3 amino acid sequences, were found across all 55 or so samples.

TCR beta libraries were generated from genomic DNA with the immunoSEQ kit, following the manufacturer's recommendations. For library preparation, a first multiplex PCR was performed with proprietary primers, followed by a second PCR in which unique barcodes were added, and bead cleanups were performed after each round. Each sample batch included a kit-provided positive control reaction and a negative control reaction. The final libraries were assessed on an Agilent 4200 TapeStation D1000 ScreenTape, pooled by volume, and quantified by qPCR. An Illumina NextSeq500 fitted with a MidOutput 150-cycle cartridge performed the sequencing, running 156 Read1 cycles and 15 Index1 cycles with the kit's custom primers. The pooled library was loaded at approximately 1.1 pM with an approximately 21% PhiX control spike-in. As for how the authors treated the data: Vendor-processed data were analyzed in R, with a clonotype defined as all T cells sharing the same CDR3 nucleotide sequence. In the clone abundance analyses, frequencies were normalized to the 10,000 most abundant clones in each sample. Public T cell clones, which averaged fewer than five per sample, were removed prior to analysis. An abundance difference of at least 32-fold between compartments was the criterion for calling clonotypes tumor-enriched or baseline blood-enriched. A beta-binomial differential abundance model was used to identify clonotypes that were expanded or contracted between blood time points. Similarity between tumor and blood repertoires was quantified using the Baroni-Urbani and Buser coefficient, and groups were compared with two-tailed Wilcoxon tests in R. Here the immuneACCESS table is served through TCRdb, limited to in-frame sequences with V and J called. Missing clones are a known gap in these copies; in checked studies unresolved V genes cover under half, and the rest lacks a known reason. That table is the source of V, J and clone size, and D and trimming were worked out from the DNA. The sample table contains about 78,000 clones; only one count was recorded for about 89% of them. Jointly, the top ten make up around 6% of the sample.

Concerning this clone: The clone's antigen remains unknown. The record has no base qualities; no much larger clone is one base away.

This specimen's time point label, per the study, means: blood 4 weeks post-SBRT, at nephrectomy. What this sample's treatment or condition label stands for: 15 Gy SBRT to primary tumor, nephrectomy 4 weeks later. Samples were obtained from a clinical trial, in which 15 Gy stereotactic body radiation therapy was delivered to primary renal cell carcinomas and nephrectomy was performed 4 weeks later. Serial peripheral blood from radiation-treated patients was sampled at baseline, 2 weeks and 4 weeks after SBRT to track tumor-enriched clonotypes. Every patient had renal cell carcinoma of clear cell pathology. Genomic DNA for TCR sequencing was prepared using the QIAamp DNA Blood Mini Kit (Qiagen). Only samples passing all quality control checks were included in the analyses. The germline V gene specifies SQVTM as CDR1 and ANQGSEA as CDR2. V is clipped by 3 bases and J by 5 bases, and the sequence between their germline boundaries is 7 bases long. The CDR3 covers 11 residues, taking in both the cysteine and the phenylalanine. Here the CDR3 DNA is all that survives: 33 bases in frame from base 1.

General findings and caveats noted by the study authors: Because pretreatment tumor biopsies were not available, the baseline intratumoral presence of clonotypes could not be determined. Blood repertoire dynamics were not followed beyond 4 weeks after treatment. An increase in top tumor clonotypes in blood was observed from baseline to 2 weeks post-radiation, followed by contraction by 4 weeks, which was taken to suggest transient expansion of tumor-resident clones. The single-armed trial design could not address effects of radiation dose or scheduling on the TCR repertoire.

The rearranged chain carries TRBV29-1 and TRBJ1-1, and TRBD1 may be the D gene, going by 5 matching bases. Sequencing was performed on blood, taken from a patient whose treatment included radiotherapy and nephrectomy. The source of this sequence is a woman in her 70s with renal cell carcinoma. The sequenced DNA is TGCAGCGTTGATTGGGGGACTGAAGCTTTCTTT. Translated, it reads CSVDWGTEAFF.